This entry concerns a single T cell receptor (beta chain). Its antigen is currently unknown. TCRdb re-analysed the RT-PCR reads in MiXCR, keeping a single row per CDR3 protein. The data show more than 400,000 distinct CDR3 sequences, with approximately 7.7% seen just once and around 13% held by the top ten. This entry is derived from a study of response to subunit inactivated influenza vaccine. Whole-study findings and limits: The authors put forward the suggestion that each seasonal influenza vaccination may bring in only a limited number of new T cells.

The TCR originated in a man in his fifties or sixties who received an inactivated influenza vaccine. Sequencing was performed on PBMCs from blood, taken about 24 months after vaccination.

The chain's CDR3 is CASGPVAGGPTDTQYF. The CDR3 region has the DNA TGTGCCAGTGGACCCGTAGCGGGAGGGCCCACAGATACGCAGTATTTT. The chain joins TRBV19 to TRBJ2-3; 11 positions agree with TRBD2. Unmatched junction bases numbered 9, after V lost 8 bases and J lost 2 bases. CDR3 size: 16 residues. Germline lookup yields CDR1 LNHDA and CDR2 SQIVND (reference sequence).